The clone carrying this T cell receptor (beta chain) has a single count. The antigen remains unidentified. In germline, CDR1 is SEHNR, CDR2 FQNEAQ (reference sequence). CDR3 length: 13 residues. J lost 6 bases, V lost 8 bases, and 7 bases had no gene match. The data are from a study of STAT3 mutations in large granular lymphocyte leukemia. Study-level points and caveats: After therapy, about 35% of the 18 patients switched clonotypes, all new clones STAT3 wild type. In T-cell large granular lymphocyte leukemia, about half of patients showed multiple immunodominant subclonotypes. Differing intervals and regimens complicate linking therapy response to clone burden.

Method: immunoSEQ multiplex PCR; TCRdb's copy keeps in-frame clones and lacks some. The sample has 4,500 to 7,000 clones, about 95% seen once. The chain combines TRBV7-9 with TRBJ2-7, with 10 bases matching TRBD1. This sequence originates from a man in his 60s with T-cell large granular lymphocyte leukemia. Some clones in this sample may be carry-over from other donors' samples. The source material was peripheral blood mononuclear cells. The DNA of the CDR3 is TGTGCCAGCGGGCCGGGACAGGGGAGCGAGCAGTACTTC. Residues: CASGPGQGSEQYF.